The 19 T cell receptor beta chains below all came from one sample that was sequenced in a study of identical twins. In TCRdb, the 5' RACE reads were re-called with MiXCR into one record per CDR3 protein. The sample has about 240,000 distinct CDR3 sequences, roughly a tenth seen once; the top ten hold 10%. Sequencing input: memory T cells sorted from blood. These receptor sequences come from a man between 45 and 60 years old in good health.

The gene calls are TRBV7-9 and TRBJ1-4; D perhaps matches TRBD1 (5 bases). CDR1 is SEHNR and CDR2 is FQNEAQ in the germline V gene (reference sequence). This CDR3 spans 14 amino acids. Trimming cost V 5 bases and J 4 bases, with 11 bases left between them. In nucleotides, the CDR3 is TGTGCCAGCAGCCCCCGGGGGAATAATGAAAAACTGTTTTTT. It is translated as CASSPRGNNEKLFF.

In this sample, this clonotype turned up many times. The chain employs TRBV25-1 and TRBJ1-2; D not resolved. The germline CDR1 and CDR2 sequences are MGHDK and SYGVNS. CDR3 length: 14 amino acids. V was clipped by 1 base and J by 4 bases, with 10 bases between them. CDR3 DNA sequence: TGTGCCAGCAGTGAATTGGGCGGAACCTATGGCTACACCTTC. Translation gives CASSELGGTYGYTF.

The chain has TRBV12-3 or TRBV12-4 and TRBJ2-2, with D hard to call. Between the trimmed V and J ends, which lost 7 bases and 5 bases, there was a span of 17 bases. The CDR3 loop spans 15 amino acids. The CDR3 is CASTQVGRSTGELFF. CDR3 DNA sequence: TGTGCCAGCACCCAGGTGGGCAGGAGTACCGGGGAGCTGTTTTTT.

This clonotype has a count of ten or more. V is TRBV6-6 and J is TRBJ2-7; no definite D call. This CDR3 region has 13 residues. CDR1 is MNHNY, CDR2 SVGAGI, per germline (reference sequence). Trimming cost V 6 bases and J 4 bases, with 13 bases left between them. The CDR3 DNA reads TGTGCCAGCAGAGACCCTGACCGTTACGAGCAGTACTTC. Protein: CASRDPDRYEQYF.

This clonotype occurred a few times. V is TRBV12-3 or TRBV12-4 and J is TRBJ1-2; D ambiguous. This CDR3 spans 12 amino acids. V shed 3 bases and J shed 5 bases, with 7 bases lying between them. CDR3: CASSFNGYGYTF. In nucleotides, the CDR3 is TGTGCCAGCAGTTTCAATGGTTATGGCTACACCTTC.

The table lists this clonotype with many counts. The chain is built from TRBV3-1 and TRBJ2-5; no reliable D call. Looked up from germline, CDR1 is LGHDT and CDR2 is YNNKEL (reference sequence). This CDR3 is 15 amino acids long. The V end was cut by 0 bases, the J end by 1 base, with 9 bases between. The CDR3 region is CASSQDSGSQETQYF. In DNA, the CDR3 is TGTGCCAGCAGCCAAGATAGTGGTTCCCAAGAGACCCAGTACTTC.

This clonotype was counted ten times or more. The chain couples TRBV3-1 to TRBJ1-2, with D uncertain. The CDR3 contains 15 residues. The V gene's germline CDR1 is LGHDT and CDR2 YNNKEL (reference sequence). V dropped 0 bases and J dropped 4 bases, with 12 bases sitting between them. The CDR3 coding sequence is TGTGCCAGCAGCCAAGATCCGACGGCGATCTATGGCTACACCTTC. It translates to CASSQDPTAIYGYTF.

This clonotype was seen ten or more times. The CDR3 sequence: CASKLGTGASLYEQYF. In DNA, the CDR3 is TGTGCCAGCAAATTAGGGACGGGAGCCTCCCTCTACGAGCAGTACTTC. The chain has TRBV7-2 and TRBJ2-7; weak D call: TRBD2 (6 bases). The germline V and J ends were trimmed by 7 bases and 3 bases, with 22 bases remaining between them. Per germline, CDR1 SGHTA and CDR2 FQGNSA. The CDR3 is made up of 16 amino acids.

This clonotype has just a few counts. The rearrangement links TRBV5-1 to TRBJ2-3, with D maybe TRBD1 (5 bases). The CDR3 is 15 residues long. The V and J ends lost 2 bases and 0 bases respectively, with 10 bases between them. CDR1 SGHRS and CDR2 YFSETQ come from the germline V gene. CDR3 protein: CASSFLGASTDTQYF. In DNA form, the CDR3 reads TGCGCCAGCAGCTTTTTAGGGGCAAGCACAGATACGCAGTATTTT.

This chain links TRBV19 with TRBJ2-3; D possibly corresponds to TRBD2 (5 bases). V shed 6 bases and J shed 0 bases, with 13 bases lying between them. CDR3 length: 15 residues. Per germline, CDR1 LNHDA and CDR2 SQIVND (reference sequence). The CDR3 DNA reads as TGTGCCAGTAGCCGGATGGACTTCAGCACAGATACGCAGTATTTT. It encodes CASSRMDFSTDTQYF.

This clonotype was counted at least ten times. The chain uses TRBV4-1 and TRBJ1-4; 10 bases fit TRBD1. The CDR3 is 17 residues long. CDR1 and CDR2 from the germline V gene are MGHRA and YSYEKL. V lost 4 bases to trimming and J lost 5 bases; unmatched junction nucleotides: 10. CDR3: CASSPGTGAVRNEKLFF. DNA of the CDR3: TGCGCCAGCAGCCCCGGGACAGGGGCCGTCAGGAATGAAAAACTGTTTTTT.

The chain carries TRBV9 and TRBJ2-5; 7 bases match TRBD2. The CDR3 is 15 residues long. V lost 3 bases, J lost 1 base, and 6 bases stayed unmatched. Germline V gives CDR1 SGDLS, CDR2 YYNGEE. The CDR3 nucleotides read TGTGCCAGCAGCGGGTCAGGGACTACCCAAGAGACCCAGTACTTC. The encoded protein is CASSGSGTTQETQYF.

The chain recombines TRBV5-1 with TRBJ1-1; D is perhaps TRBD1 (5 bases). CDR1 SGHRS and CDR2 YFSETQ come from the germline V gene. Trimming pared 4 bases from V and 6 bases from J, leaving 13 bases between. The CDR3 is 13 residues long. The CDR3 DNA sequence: TGCGCCAGCAGCCCGAATGACAGAGCTGAAGCTTTCTTT. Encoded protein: CASSPNDRAEAFF. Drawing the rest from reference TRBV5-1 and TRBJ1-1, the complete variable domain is KAGVTQTPRYLIKTRGQQVTLSCSPISGHRSVSWYQQTPGQGLQFLFEYFSETQRNKGNFPGRFSGRQFSNSRSEMNVSTLELGDSALYLCASSPNDRAEAFFGQGTRLTVV.

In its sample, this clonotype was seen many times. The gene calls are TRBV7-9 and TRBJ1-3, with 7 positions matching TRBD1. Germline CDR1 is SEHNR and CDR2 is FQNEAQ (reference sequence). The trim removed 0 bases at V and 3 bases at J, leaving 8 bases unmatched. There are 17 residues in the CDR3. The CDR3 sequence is CASSLAQTGALGNTIYF. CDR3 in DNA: TGTGCCAGCAGCTTAGCGCAAACAGGGGCGCTTGGAAACACCATATATTTT.

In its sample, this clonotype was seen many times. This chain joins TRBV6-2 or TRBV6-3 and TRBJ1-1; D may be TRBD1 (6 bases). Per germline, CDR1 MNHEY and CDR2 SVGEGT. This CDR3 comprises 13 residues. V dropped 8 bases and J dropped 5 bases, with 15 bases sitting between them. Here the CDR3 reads CASLRRDTTEAFF. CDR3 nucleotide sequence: TGTGCCAGCCTCCGACGGGACACAACTGAAGCTTTCTTT.

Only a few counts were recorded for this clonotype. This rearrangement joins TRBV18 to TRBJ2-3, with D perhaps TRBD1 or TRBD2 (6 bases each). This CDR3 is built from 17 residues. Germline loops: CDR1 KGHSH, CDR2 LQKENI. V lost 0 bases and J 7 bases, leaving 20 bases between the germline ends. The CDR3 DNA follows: TGTGCCAGCTCACCACCATCGGGGGCCCATGGGGGATATACGCAGTATTTT. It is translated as CASSPPSGAHGGYTQYF.

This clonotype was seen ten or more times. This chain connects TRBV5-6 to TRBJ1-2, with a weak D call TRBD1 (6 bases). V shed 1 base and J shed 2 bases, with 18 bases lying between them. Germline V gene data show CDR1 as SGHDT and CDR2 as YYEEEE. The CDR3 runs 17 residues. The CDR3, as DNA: TGTGCCAGCAGCTTGAATCCGGGACAATTGGGGAACTATGGCTACACCTTC. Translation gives CASSLNPGQLGNYGYTF.

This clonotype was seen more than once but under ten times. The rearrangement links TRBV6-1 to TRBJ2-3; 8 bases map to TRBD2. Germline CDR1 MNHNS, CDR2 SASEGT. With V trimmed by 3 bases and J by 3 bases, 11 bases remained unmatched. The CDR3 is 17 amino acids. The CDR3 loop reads CASSEGAAGVGTDTQYF. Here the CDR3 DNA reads TGTGCCAGCAGTGAGGGGGCAGCGGGGGTCGGAACAGATACGCAGTATTTT.

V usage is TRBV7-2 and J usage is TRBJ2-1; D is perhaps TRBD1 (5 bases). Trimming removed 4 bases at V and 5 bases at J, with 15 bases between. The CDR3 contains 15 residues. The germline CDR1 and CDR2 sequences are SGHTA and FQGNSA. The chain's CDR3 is CASSSLVRTHNEQFF. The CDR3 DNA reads TGTGCCAGCAGCTCCCTTGTACGGACACACAATGAGCAGTTCTTC.